This T cell receptor beta chain came from a study of T cell responses to AZD1222 COVID-19 vaccine. This clone was seen more than once but under ten times. Its antigen is as yet unknown. Germline V gene lookup returns CDR1 SGHTA and CDR2 FQGNSA. CDR3 size: 15 residues. V shed 1 base, J shed 4 bases, and the junction held 3 bases outside the gene matches. Study findings and constraints: Spike was spanned by vaccine-associated CD4 TCRs, with dominance at 160-218 and 743-854. Only a handful of AZD1222 recipients, more than five in all, had baseline seropositivity. White British people made up most donors, females outnumbered males, and clonal diversity was possibly underestimated.

Sequenced by immunoSEQ multiplex PCR; TCRdb stores in-frame clones only, minus some. The sample yields approximately 100,000 clones, 80% to 90% seen once. The sample was peripheral blood, taken on day 0 of AZD1222 vaccination. This chain connects TRBV7-2 to TRBJ2-2; 7 positions match TRBD1. The clonotype originates from an adult in good health. CDR3 loop: CASSLGDRVTGELFF. CDR3 in DNA: TGTGCCAGCAGCTTAGGAGACAGGGTCACCGGGGAGCTGTTTTTT.